This TCR beta chain was identified in a study of T cells in women clearing cervical HPV infection. The overall study: Blood came at first lesion visit for cases, post-clearance for controls.

This CDR3 spans 15 amino acids. Losses at the gene ends were 4 bases for V and 0 bases for J; bases not matched to a gene: 7. Germline V gene data show CDR1 as SQVTM and CDR2 as ANQGSEA. Assay: immunoSEQ multiplex PCR; the TCRdb copy retains only in-frame clones and omits some. This sample's clone table lists around 18,000 clones. On this clone itself: No antigen is known for it. The read finishes 3 residues shy of the CDR3 end, and the germline J gene is used to complete it.

Study results and caveats: Timing of associations relative to infection is unclear; T-cell subsets were not isolated. A classifier using richness and V gene abundances reached an AUC of more than 0.8.

All participants had a single incident cervical HPV16 infection, and prevalent HPV16 infections were excluded. The TCR comes from a woman between 18 and 75 years old with a cervical HPV16 infection that either progressed to CIN3+ or cleared (not recorded which). The chain employs TRBV29-1 and TRBJ1-2, with 8 bases aligning to TRBD1. The sample was blood buffy coat. CDR3 in amino acids: CSVGIQDRANYGYTF. Partial CDR3 DNA: TGCAGCGTTGGGATACAGGACAGGGCTAACTATGGC.